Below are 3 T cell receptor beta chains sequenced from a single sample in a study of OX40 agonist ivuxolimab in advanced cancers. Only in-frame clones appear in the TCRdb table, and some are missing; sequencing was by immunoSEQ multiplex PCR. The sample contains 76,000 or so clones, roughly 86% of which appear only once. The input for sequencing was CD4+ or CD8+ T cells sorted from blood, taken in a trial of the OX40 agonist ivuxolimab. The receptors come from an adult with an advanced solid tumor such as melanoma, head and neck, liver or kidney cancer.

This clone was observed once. The CDR3 region is CASSWGSAYEQYF. As DNA, the CDR3 is TGTGCCAGCAGCTGGGGGTCAGCCTACGAGCAGTACTTC. This chain connects TRBV9 to TRBJ2-7; D may correspond to TRBD1 or TRBD2 (5 bases each). Between the trimmed V and J ends, which lost 4 bases and 2 bases, there was a span of 10 bases. The V gene's germline CDR1 is SGDLS and CDR2 YYNGEE. There are 13 residues in the CDR3.

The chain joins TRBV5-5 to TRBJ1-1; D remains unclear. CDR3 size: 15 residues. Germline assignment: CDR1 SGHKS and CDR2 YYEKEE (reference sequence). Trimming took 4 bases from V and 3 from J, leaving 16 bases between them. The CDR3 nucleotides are TGTGCCAGCAGCCCGGGCGACCTGTTGGACACTGAAGCTTTCTTT. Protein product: CASSPGDLLDTEAFF.

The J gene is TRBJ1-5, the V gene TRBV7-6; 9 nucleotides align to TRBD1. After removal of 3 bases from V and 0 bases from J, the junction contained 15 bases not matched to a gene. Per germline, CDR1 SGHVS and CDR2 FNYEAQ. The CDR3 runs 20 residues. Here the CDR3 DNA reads TGTGCCAGCAGCTTCCCCTCCCGGGACAGGGTTCGCCATAGCAATCAGCCCCAGCATTTT. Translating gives CASSFPSRDRVRHSNQPQHF. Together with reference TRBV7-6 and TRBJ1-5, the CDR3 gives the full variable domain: GAGVSQSPRYKVTKRGQDVALRCDPISGHVSLYWYRQALGQGPEFLTYFNYEAQQDKSGLPNDRFSAERPEGSISTLTIQRTEQRDSAMYRCASSFPSRDRVRHSNQPQHFGDGTRLSIL.